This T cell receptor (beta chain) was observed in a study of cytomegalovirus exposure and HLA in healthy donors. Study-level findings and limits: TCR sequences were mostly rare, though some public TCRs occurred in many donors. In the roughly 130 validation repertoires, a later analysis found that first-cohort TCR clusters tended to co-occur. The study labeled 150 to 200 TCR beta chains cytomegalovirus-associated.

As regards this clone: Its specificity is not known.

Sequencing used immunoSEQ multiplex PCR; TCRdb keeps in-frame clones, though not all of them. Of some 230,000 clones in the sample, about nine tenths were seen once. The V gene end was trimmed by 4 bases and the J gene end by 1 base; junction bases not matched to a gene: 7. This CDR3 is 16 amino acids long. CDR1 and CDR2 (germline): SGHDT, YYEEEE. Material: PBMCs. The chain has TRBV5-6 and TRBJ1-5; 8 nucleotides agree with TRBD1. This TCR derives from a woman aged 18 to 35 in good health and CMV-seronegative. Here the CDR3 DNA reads TGTGCCAGCAGCACTGGACAGGGAAAGAGCAATCAGCCCCAGCATTTT. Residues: CASSTGQGKSNQPQHF.